Following are 2 T cell receptor beta chains from one sample sequenced in a study of immune characterization of retroperitoneal liposarcoma (dated by TCRdb to between 2018 and 2021). Library preparation was by PCR. The run used a NextSeq 500. In TCRdb, the public reads were trimmed at Q25 with fastp and aligned with MiXCR, with productive beta chains retained. Rows matching on CDR3 protein sequence are summarized as one entry with the most common DNA and genes. This sample comprises about 10,000 distinct CDR3 sequences, over 25% of them detected only once. The top ten constitute about a tenth of the sample. Sequenced sample: tumor tissue. Every receptor here comes from a female donor with retroperitoneal liposarcoma.

Within the sample, this clonotype is medium-sized. The chain has TRBV6-1 and TRBJ2-1, with a tentative D call TRBD1 (5 bases). Trimming cost V 10 bases and J 13 bases, with 23 bases left between them. This CDR3 is 13 amino acids long. Germline V lookup: CDR1 MNHNS, CDR2 SASEGT. For the CDR3, the DNA is TGTGCCAACCGACAGTACCCACAAGAGACCCAGTTCTTC. This sequence encodes CANRQYPQETQFF.

Judged by abundance, this clonotype is medium-sized (0.01 to 0.1%). This chain's CDR3 is CASSLKPSGTHEQFF. The CDR3, as DNA: TGTGCCAGCAGCTTAAAGCCTAGCGGTACTCACGAGCAGTTCTTC. The chain has TRBV7-2 and TRBJ2-1, with 7 bases that match TRBD2. The CDR3 sequence is 15 residues long. The germline CDR1 and CDR2 sequences are SGHTA and FQGNSA. V was pared by 2 bases and J by 10 bases, with 11 bases of the junction left unmatched.